This is a list of T cell receptor beta chains from one sample in a study of shared clonotypes between healthy human individuals. Assay: immunoSEQ multiplex PCR; the TCRdb copy retains only in-frame clones and omits some. The repertoire holds about 2,500,000 clones, about 92% seen once, with over 0.12% in the top ten. Sequenced: naive CD4+ T cells sorted from blood. These receptors all come from a man younger than 30 in good health. The CDR3 runs from the conserved cysteine through the conserved F or W. The order of the fields is J gene, clone size, D gene, V gene, CDR3 DNA, CDR3 protein. The D gene is left open where the match is weak. The size of a clone is reported for some rows only, either as once, few or many, or as a class for expanded clones.

TRBJ2-7,once,-,TRBV7-8,TGTGCCAGCAGCTTAAACGTCCTCCGATTTAGCTCCTACGAGCAGTACTTC,CASSLNVLRFSSYEQYF
TRBJ1-1,-,-,TRBV7-9,TGTGCCAGCAGCGTCCGAAGCACTGAAGCTTTCTTT,CASSVRSTEAFF
TRBJ2-5,-,-,TRBV15,TGTGCCACCAGCAGGCTAAATGGATACTATGAGACCCAGTACTTC,CATSRLNGYYETQYF
TRBJ1-1,-,-,TRBV5-1,TGCGCCAGCAGCTTGGGTCCCCGGGGGGACACTGAAGCTTTCTTT,CASSLGPRGDTEAFF
TRBJ2-7,-,-,TRBV7-2,TGTGCCAGCAGCTCTCGGGGGTACTACGAGCAGTACTTC,CASSSRGYYEQYF
TRBJ2-4,few,-,TRBV18,TGTGCCAGCTCACCCTCACCTTTGCAGTACATACTAGCCAAAAACATTCAGTACTTC,CASSPSPLQYILAKNIQYF
TRBJ2-1,-,-,TRBV6-5,TGTGCCAGCAGACTCTACGACTCCCCCTACAATGAGCAGTTCTTC,CASRLYDSPYNEQFF
TRBJ1-1,once,-,TRBV7-2,TGTGCCAGCAGCTATGGGGGGGCCGCAGGAGGTGACACTGAAGCTTTCTTT,CASSYGGAAGGDTEAFF
TRBJ1-1,-,TRBD1,TRBV27,TGTGCCAGCGGGACAGGGAGCACTGAAGCTTTCTTT,CASGTGSTEAFF
TRBJ1-4,-,-,TRBV6-5,TGTGCCAGCAGTTACTCGTACAGCGTTAATGAAAAACTGTTTTTT,CASSYSYSVNEKLFF
TRBJ2-7,-,-,TRBV6-4,TGTGCCAGCCCAACGGACGAGCAGTACTTC,CASPTDEQYF
TRBJ1-1,-,-,TRBV10-3,TGTGCCATCAGTGAGCGGACAGACTCCCCAGCTTTCTTT,CAISERTDSPAFF
TRBJ2-1,-,-,TRBV7-6,TGTGCCAGCAGCTTAGCTAGCCCCAATGAGCAGTTCTTC,CASSLASPNEQFF
TRBJ1-2,-,TRBD1,TRBV11-2,TGTGCCAGCAGCTTGACAGGGTCCTATGGCTACACCTTC,CASSLTGSYGYTF
TRBJ2-3,-,-,TRBV5-1,TGCGCCAGCAGCTTACGACCGACGACGGATACGCAGTATTTT,CASSLRPTTDTQYF
TRBJ1-6,few,-,TRBV25-1,TGTGCCAGCAGTGAGGGGGGGCAGGGAGGTTTGAGTCCCCTCCACTTT,CASSEGGQGGLSPLHF
TRBJ2-3,-,-,TRBV29-1,TGCAGCGTTCAACGACTGGGGCCAGATACGCAGTATTTT,CSVQRLGPDTQYF
TRBJ1-5,-,-,TRBV6-9,TGTGCCAGCAGTTATCCAGATAGCAATCAGCCCCAGCATTTT,CASSYPDSNQPQHF
TRBJ2-5,-,-,TRBV30,TGTGCCTGGGGGGAGGGGGCTATCGGAGAGACCCAGTACTTC,CAWGEGAIGETQYF
TRBJ1-6,few,-,TRBV7-8,TGTGCCAGCAGCCTAGAGTCACCCCTCCACTTT,CASSLESPLHF
TRBJ1-5,-,-,TRBV6-5,TGTGCCAGCAGTCGTGGAGGCGCCCAGCCCCAGCATTTT,CASSRGGAQPQHF
TRBJ2-7,-,TRBD1,TRBV7-2,TGTGCCAGCAGTCCAGGGGGCCCCTACGAGCAGTACTTC,CASSPGGPYEQYF
TRBJ2-7,-,-,TRBV7-2,TGTGCCAGCAGCTTACCCGTCACCTACGAGCAGTACTTC,CASSLPVTYEQYF
TRBJ2-5,-,-,TRBV30,TGTGCCTGGAGCGGCAGACGACAAGAGACCCAGTACTTC,CAWSGRRQETQYF
TRBJ1-4,once,TRBD1,TRBV7-9,TGTGCCAGCAGTTTCGGGGACAGGGAAAATGAAAAACTGTTTTTT,CASSFGDRENEKLFF
TRBJ2-7,once,-,TRBV6-6,TGTGCCAGCAGTTACTTGTCGTCGAGCTCCTACGAGCAGTACTTC,CASSYLSSSSYEQYF
TRBJ1-1,-,TRBD1,TRBV5-1,TGCGCCAGCAGCTTGGGTGACAGGGCGACTGAAGCTTTCTTT,CASSLGDRATEAFF